A single TCR beta chain is shown here with its context. Antigen specificity is unknown. Germline is not matched at one junction end, which may reflect a read error. Donors gave 8 to 10 milliliters of peripheral blood apiece. The data originate from a study of blood T cells in healthy people across ages. Study observations and caveats: A greater number of naive CD4+ cells and higher diversity distinguished long-lived donors from aged donors. Roughly linear declines in TCR beta diversity per million T cells occurred with age.

Per germline, CDR1 LGHDT and CDR2 YNNKEL (reference sequence). CDR3 size: 15 residues. Then a second PCR, running roughly 6 to 11 cycles, was carried out with a sample-barcoded 5' primer and a J-beta primer mix. TCRdb itself ran the 5' RACE reads through MiXCR, one entry per CDR3 protein. This sample has 700,000 to 850,000 distinct CDR3 sequences, with approximately 35% found just once. The sequence was obtained from a man aged 18 to 30 in good health. The sequenced material came from blood. The chain combines TRBV3-1 with TRBJ2-1; D is unclear. This chain's CDR3 is CASSVTQSSYNEQFF. The CDR3 bases are TGTGCCAGCAGCGTGACTCAGAGCTCCTATAATGAGCAGTTCTTC.